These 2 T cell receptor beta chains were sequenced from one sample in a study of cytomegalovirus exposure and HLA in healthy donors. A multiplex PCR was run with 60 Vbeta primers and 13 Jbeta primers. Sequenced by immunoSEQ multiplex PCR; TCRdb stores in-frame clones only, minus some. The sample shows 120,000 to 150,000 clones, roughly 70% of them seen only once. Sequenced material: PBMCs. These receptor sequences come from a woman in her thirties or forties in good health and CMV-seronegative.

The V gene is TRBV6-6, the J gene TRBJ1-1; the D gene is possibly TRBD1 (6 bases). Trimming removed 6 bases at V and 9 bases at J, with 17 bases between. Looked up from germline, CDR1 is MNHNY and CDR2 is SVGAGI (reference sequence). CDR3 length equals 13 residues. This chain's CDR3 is CASRAREGVKAFF. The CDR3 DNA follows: TGTGCCAGCAGGGCACGGGAGGGGGTGAAAGCTTTCTTT.

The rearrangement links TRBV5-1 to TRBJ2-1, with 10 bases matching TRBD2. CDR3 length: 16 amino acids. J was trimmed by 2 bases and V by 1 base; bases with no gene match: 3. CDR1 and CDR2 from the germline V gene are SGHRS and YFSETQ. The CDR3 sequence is CASSLLAGDPYNEQFF. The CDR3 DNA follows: TGCGCCAGCAGCTTGCTAGCGGGAGACCCCTACAATGAGCAGTTCTTC.